This T cell receptor beta chain comes out of a study of graft-versus-host responses after intestinal transplantation. Whole-study context: Every recipient had anti-thymocyte globulin induction and roughly three years of tacrolimus plus steroids.

The trim removed 2 bases at V and 5 bases at J, leaving 3 bases unmatched. The CDR3 consists of 16 residues. Germline CDR1 is MNHEY and CDR2 is SVGAGI. Study results and caveats: Early HvG declines after transplant were associated with peak circulating GvH clone levels. Recipient bone marrow held GvH clones, some seen earlier in ileum or blood. When patients had graft-donor T cell macrochimerism, their allografts held high graft-versus-host to host-versus-graft clonal ratios.

Comment on this clone: The antigen remains undetermined.

Clones were sequenced by immunoSEQ multiplex PCR, and TCRdb holds only the in-frame ones, with some missing. Here the sample spans about 97,000 clones, around 93% being singletons. This clonotype was obtained from a human donor who was the organ donor for an intestinal transplant. The sample consisted of unstimulated CD8+ T cells sorted from spleen or lymph node cells, taken before transplant. V and J are TRBV6-5 and TRBJ2-5; 15 bases agree with TRBD2. CDR3 sequence (DNA): TGTGCCAGCAGTTACGGACTAGCGGGGGGGCATGAGACCCAGTACTTC. Translating gives CASSYGLAGGHETQYF.